This TCR beta chain originates from a study of beta chain features in type 1 diabetes. Study-wide context: Age, gender and cell yields were alike across patients and healthy donors.

It was one heparinised blood draw, averaging around 120 mL, that each donor gave. Purities in excess of 95% were seen in all sorted populations. General study results and limits: It was not settled here whether HLA type affects TCRB rearrangement.

V was shortened by 5 bases and J by 2 bases, with 10 bases between the two germline ends. The germline V gene encodes CDR1 GTSNPN and CDR2 SVGIG (reference sequence). The CDR3 loop spans 13 amino acids. The entirety of the isolated RNA underwent reverse transcription, so expressed TCRB transcripts were sequenced. Produced via immunoSEQ multiplex PCR; TCRdb's table is partial and in-frame only. The sample consists of 350,000 to 450,000 clones, around 15% of them appearing once. Concerning this clone itself: Its antigen is currently unknown.

Sequenced sample: naive CD4+ T cells from blood. The V gene is TRBV30, the J gene TRBJ2-1; D not certain. This TCR derives from a woman younger than 35 in good health. As DNA, the CDR3 is TGTGCCTGGGCCTTGGGCCCCTACAATGAGCAGTTCTTC. It yields the protein CAWALGPYNEQFF. Complete variable domain (other parts from reference TRBV30 and TRBJ2-1): SQTIHQWPATLVQPVGSPLSLECTVEGTSNPNLYWYRQAAGRGLQLLFYSVGIGQISSEVPQNLSASRPQDRQFILSSKKLLLSDSGFYLCAWALGPYNEQFFGPGTRLTVL.